This T cell receptor beta chain was captured in a study of Graves' ophthalmopathy and Graves' hyperthyroidism. The V end lost 5 bases, the J end lost 3 bases, and 14 bases lay between the germline ends. The CDR3 totals 15 residues. Germline assignment: CDR1 LNHDA and CDR2 SQIVND (reference sequence). Amplification of the TCR beta CDR3 regions used RNA transcripts (as template). First-round RT-PCR employed HTBI primers, with a second-round multiplex PCR after it. MiXCR, applied by TCRdb to the multiplex PCR reads, yields one record per CDR3 protein. The table has more than 300,000 distinct CDR3 sequences, roughly 17% seen once. This clonotype was seen repeatedly, ten times or more.

Sequencing input: peripheral blood. The rearrangement links TRBV19 to TRBJ1-5; D remains unclear. This sequence originates from an adult woman with stable Graves' hyperthyroidism. In DNA, the CDR3 is TGTGCCAGTAGTCCAGGCTTTCGGGACAATCAGCCCCAGCATTTT. Translation gives CASSPGFRDNQPQHF.